This TCR beta chain stems from a study of Ad26.COV2.S vaccination and SARS-CoV-2 variants. Repertoires were generated with immunoSEQ multiplex PCR, while TCRdb's copy carries only in-frame clones and drops some. The profile covers roughly 700,000 clones, with roughly 90% appearing a single time and over 1.3% taken by the ten largest. Treatment given: about 20 received Ad26.COV2.S at low or high dose, single or two shots; about five received placebo; per-sample allocation not given. Day 63 after the first injection of vaccine or placebo was the sampling time. This clone has more than one count but fewer than ten. This TCR came from a person between 18 and 65 years old who received the Ad26.COV2.S COVID-19 vaccine or a placebo. The specimen was peripheral blood, collected in a trial of Ad26.COV2.S vaccine versus placebo.

CDR3 residues: CASIGTGPYGYTF. The CDR3 nucleotides are TGTGCCAGCATCGGGACAGGCCCCTATGGCTACACCTTC. J is TRBJ1-2 and V is TRBV2; 8 bases are shared with TRBD1. This CDR3 is 13 amino acids long. Germline CDR1 SNHLY, CDR2 FYNNEI. J gave up 4 bases and V 7 bases, and 5 bases lay outside the gene matches. Full variable domain (rest looked up from reference TRBV2 and TRBJ1-2): EPEVTQTPSHQVTQMGQEVILRCVPISNHLYFYWYRQILGQKVEFLVSFYNNEISEKSEIFDDQFSVERPDGSNFTLKIRSTKLEDSAMYFCASIGTGPYGYTFGSGTRLTVV.